The 26 T cell receptor beta chains in this list originate from one sample, sequenced in a study of CXCR3-negative and CXCR3-positive naive CD8 T cells. Broader study findings: More hydrophobic TRB CDR3s were found in CXCR3-positive naive cells than in CXCR3-negative naive cells.

Their specific antigens are unknown. Via 5' RACE with UMI labels, TRB cDNA libraries were prepared. TCRdb derives one entry per CDR3 protein from the 5' RACE reads, leaving out DNA. This sample's table reports 150,000 or so distinct CDR3 sequences. Sequences were obtained from naive CXCR3+ CD8+ T cells from blood. Documented subset: CD45RO-CCR7+CD27+CD95- naive CD8+ T cells expressing CXCR3 (TNR3+). The receptor set was obtained from a human donor in good health. Some clones in this sample may be carry-over from other donors' samples.

This chain uses TRBV3-1 with TRBJ2-1; with no DNA, the TCRdb D assignment of TRBD1 cannot be verified. From germline, CDR1 is LGHDT and CDR2 YNNKEL (reference sequence). CDR3 length: 16 residues. The CDR3 protein is CASSQEYPLSYNEQFF.

V gene TRBV5-1 combines with J gene TRBJ2-3. The germline gives CDR1 SGHRS, CDR2 YFSETQ. The CDR3 spans 13 residues. The CDR3 loop reads CASSWDRGDTQYF. Looking up the rest from reference TRBV5-1 and TRBJ2-3 gives the full variable domain: KAGVTQTPRYLIKTRGQQVTLSCSPISGHRSVSWYQQTPGQGLQFLFEYFSETQRNKGNFPGRFSGRQFSNSRSEMNVSTLELGDSALYLCASSWDRGDTQYFGPGTRLTVL.

This chain joins TRBV5-1 and TRBJ2-1; TCRdb's D gene call, TRBD2, goes unchecked for lack of DNA. The CDR3 sequence is 15 residues long. Germline loops: CDR1 SGHRS, CDR2 YFSETQ. CDR3 sequence reads: CASSLSLAGGNEQFF. The full variable domain, rest sourced from reference TRBV5-1 and TRBJ2-1, is KAGVTQTPRYLIKTRGQQVTLSCSPISGHRSVSWYQQTPGQGLQFLFEYFSETQRNKGNFPGRFSGRQFSNSRSEMNVSTLELGDSALYLCASSLSLAGGNEQFFGPGTRLTVL.

CDR3 in amino acids: CASRKDRGSGIETQYF. The V call is TRBV28, the J call TRBJ2-5. This CDR3 is 16 amino acids long. CDR1 is MDHEN and CDR2 is SYDVKM in the germline V gene.

The chain employs TRBV12-3 or TRBV12-4 and TRBJ1-6; TCRdb indicates TRBD1, and absent DNA this call remains unverified. This CDR3 has 14 residues. The CDR3 spells CASSLSSSGSPLQF.

The V gene is TRBV29-1, the J gene TRBJ2-7; the TCRdb call, TRBD2, lacks DNA for checking. The CDR3 runs to 16 residues. CDR1 is SQVTM, CDR2 ANQGSEA, per germline. This chain's CDR3 is CSVEDRRDPRGGEQYF.

The gene calls are TRBV29-1 and TRBJ2-7; TCRdb's D call of TRBD2 is untestable without DNA. Germline V gene data show CDR1 as SQVTM and CDR2 as ANQGSEA. The CDR3 covers 13 residues. The CDR3 reads CSVAPPNSYEQYF.

The chain combines TRBV29-1 with TRBJ2-3; with no DNA, the TCRdb D assignment of TRBD1 cannot be verified. The CDR3 sequence is 13 residues long. Germline assignment: CDR1 SQVTM and CDR2 ANQGSEA. CDR3 loop: CSVRDGYTDTQYF.

The genes are TRBV24-1 and TRBJ2-2; the TCRdb D gene call, TRBD1, has no DNA to confirm it. The CDR3 covers 17 residues. Germline loops: CDR1 KGHDR, CDR2 SFDVKD. CDR3 region: CATSEGRTGVLFGELFF.

The chain carries TRBV13 and TRBJ2-7; checking the TCRdb D call of TRBD2 is not possible without DNA. From germline, CDR1 is PRHDT and CDR2 FYEKMQ (reference sequence). CDR3 length equals 14 residues. CDR3 amino acids: CASRPGGVPYEQYF.

V gene TRBV6-5 combines with J gene TRBJ2-2; the D call from TCRdb, TRBD2, cannot be confirmed without DNA. CDR3 length equals 15 residues. Germline V lookup: CDR1 MNHEY, CDR2 SVGAGI. Here the CDR3 reads CASSYSSGGIGELFF.

The rearrangement uses TRBV19 and TRBJ1-2. CDR1 and CDR2 (germline): LNHDA, SQIVND (reference sequence). The CDR3 extends over 12 amino acids. The CDR3 loop reads CASMGYIEGYTF.

This rearrangement joins TRBV3-1 to TRBJ2-7; TCRdb calls TRBD1, which cannot be checked without DNA. Germline CDR1 is LGHDT and CDR2 is YNNKEL (reference sequence). The length of the CDR3 is 13 residues. The CDR3 sequence is CASSQGQAYEQYF.

This chain uses TRBV11-2 with TRBJ2-1; as DNA is missing, the TRBD2 call by TCRdb cannot be tested. This CDR3 has 12 residues. CDR1 is SGHAT, CDR2 FQNNGV, per germline. This CDR3 is CASSPLADEQFF.

The V call is TRBV14, the J call TRBJ2-7; TCRdb picks TRBD1, but there is no DNA to check that call. The length of the CDR3 is 13 residues. CDR1 and CDR2 (germline): SGHDN, FVKESK. CDR3 in amino acids: CASSLPGSHEQYF.

The chain links TRBV11-2 to TRBJ2-7; the TCRdb call, TRBD2, lacks DNA for checking. CDR3 length: 13 amino acids. The germline gives CDR1 SGHAT, CDR2 FQNNGV. CDR3 loop: CASSRTRAYEQYF. Variable domain in full (rest from reference TRBV11-2 and TRBJ2-7): EAGVAQSPRYKIIEKRQSVAFWCNPISGHATLYWYQQILGQGPKLLIQFQNNGVVDDSQLPKDRFSAERLKGVDSTLKIQPAKLEDSAVYLCASSRTRAYEQYFGPGTRLTVT.

The rearrangement uses TRBV5-1 and TRBJ2-7; TCRdb lists TRBD2, though no DNA is available to test this call. The germline V gene has CDR1 SGHRS and CDR2 YFSETQ. The CDR3 has 15 residues. This chain's CDR3 is CASSQGGLAGAEQYF.

This sequence joins TRBV9 and TRBJ2-7; TCRdb picks TRBD1, but there is no DNA to check that call. The CDR3 covers 15 residues. Germline loops: CDR1 SGDLS, CDR2 YYNGEE. CDR3: CASSVGGTGLYEQYF.

Here the CDR3 reads CAWSGSAAQETQYF. The chain joins TRBV30 to TRBJ2-5. CDR1 and CDR2 (germline): GTSNPN, SVGIG (reference sequence). This CDR3 region has 14 residues.

The V call is TRBV7-9, the J call TRBJ1-6; the D gene TCRdb calls, TRBD1, cannot be checked with no DNA. CDR3 length: 15 residues. Germline CDR1 and CDR2: SEHNR and FQNEAQ (reference sequence). The CDR3 loop is CASSFRDRDEAPLHF.

The CDR3 is CSVGPGQGNNEQFF. The V gene is TRBV29-1, the J gene TRBJ2-1; as DNA is missing, the TRBD1 call by TCRdb cannot be tested. The germline V gene has CDR1 SQVTM and CDR2 ANQGSEA. CDR3 size: 14 residues.

The chain has TRBV2 and TRBJ2-7; with no DNA, the TCRdb D assignment of TRBD1 cannot be verified. The CDR3 contains 18 residues. Germline-derived CDR1 and CDR2 are SNHLY and FYNNEI. The CDR3 region is CASSEAGPGTGGWYEQYF.

This sequence joins TRBV6-5 and TRBJ2-5. The CDR3 sequence is 13 residues long. CDR1 is MNHEY, CDR2 SVGAGI, per germline. The CDR3: CASSYGVGETQYF.

The J gene is TRBJ1-5, the V gene TRBV28; with no DNA, the TCRdb D assignment of TRBD1 cannot be verified. The CDR3 spans 16 residues. Germline V gene data show CDR1 as MDHEN and CDR2 as SYDVKM. This chain's CDR3 is CASSLSLGWTGPAQHF. Full variable domain (outside the CDR3, taken from reference TRBV28 and TRBJ1-5): DVKVTQSSRYLVKRTGEKVFLECVQDMDHENMFWYRQDPGLGLRLIYFSYDVKMKEKGDIPEGYSVSREKKERFSLILESASTNQTSMYLCASSLSLGWTGPAQHFGDGTRLSIL.

This chain connects TRBV27 to TRBJ2-7; as DNA is missing, the TRBD1 call by TCRdb cannot be tested. Germline V lookup: CDR1 MNHEY, CDR2 SMNVEV (reference sequence). CDR3 length: 16 residues. CDR3 in amino acids: CASSFLDRGPFYEQYF.

V and J are TRBV11-2 and TRBJ2-5; with no DNA, the TCRdb D assignment of TRBD1 cannot be verified. The CDR3 is 14 amino acids. Per the germline V gene, CDR1 is SGHAT and CDR2 is FQNNGV. CDR3 loop: CASSLGQGQETQYF.